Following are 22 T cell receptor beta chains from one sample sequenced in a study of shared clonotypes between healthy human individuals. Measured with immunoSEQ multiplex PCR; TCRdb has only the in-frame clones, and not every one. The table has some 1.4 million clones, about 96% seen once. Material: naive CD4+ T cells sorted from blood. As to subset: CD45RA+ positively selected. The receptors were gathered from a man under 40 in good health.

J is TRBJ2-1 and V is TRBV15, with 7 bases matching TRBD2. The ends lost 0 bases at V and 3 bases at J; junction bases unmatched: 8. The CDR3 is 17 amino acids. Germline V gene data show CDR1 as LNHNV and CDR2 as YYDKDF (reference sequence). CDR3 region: CATSRDMGTTRYNEQFF. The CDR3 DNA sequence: TGTGCCACCAGCAGAGATATGGGGACTACCCGCTACAATGAGCAGTTCTTC.

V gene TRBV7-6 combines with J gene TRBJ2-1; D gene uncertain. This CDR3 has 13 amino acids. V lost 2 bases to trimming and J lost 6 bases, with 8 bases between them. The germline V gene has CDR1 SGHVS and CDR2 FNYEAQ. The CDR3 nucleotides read TGTGCCAGCAGCTTACGAACCGCCAATGAGCAGTTCTTC. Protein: CASSLRTANEQFF.

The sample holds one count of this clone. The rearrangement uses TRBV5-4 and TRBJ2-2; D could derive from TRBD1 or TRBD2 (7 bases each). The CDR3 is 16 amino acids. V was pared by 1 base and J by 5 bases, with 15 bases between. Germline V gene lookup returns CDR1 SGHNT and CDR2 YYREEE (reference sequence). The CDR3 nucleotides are TGTGCCAGCAGCTTGTGGGGCAGGGGGGGAACCGGGGAGCTGTTTTTT. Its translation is CASSLWGRGGTGELFF.

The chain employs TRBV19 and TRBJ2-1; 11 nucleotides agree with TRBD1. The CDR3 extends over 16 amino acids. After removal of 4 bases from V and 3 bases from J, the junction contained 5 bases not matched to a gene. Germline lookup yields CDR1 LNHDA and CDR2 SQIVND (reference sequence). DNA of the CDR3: TGTGCCAGTAGTAGGTCGGGACAGGGGGTCTACAATGAGCAGTTCTTC. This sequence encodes CASSRSGQGVYNEQFF.

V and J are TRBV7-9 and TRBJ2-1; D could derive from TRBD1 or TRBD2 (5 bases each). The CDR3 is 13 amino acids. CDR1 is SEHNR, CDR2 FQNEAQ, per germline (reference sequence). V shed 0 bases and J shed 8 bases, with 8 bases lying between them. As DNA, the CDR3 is TGTGCCAGCAGCTTAGCCGGGGCCGATGAGCAGTTCTTC. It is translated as CASSLAGADEQFF.

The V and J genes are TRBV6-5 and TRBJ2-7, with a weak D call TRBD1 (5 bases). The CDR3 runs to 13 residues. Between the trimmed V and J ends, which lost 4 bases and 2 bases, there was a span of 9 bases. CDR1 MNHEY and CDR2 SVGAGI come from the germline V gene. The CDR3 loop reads CASSSGHAYEQYF. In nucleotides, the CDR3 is TGTGCCAGCAGTTCCGGACATGCCTACGAGCAGTACTTC.

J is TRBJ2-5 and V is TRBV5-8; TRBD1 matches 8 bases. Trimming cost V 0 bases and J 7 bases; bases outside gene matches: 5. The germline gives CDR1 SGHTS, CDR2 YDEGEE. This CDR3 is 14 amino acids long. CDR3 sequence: CASSLAIGTGTQYF. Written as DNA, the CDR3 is TGTGCCAGCAGCTTGGCCATTGGGACAGGGACCCAGTACTTC.

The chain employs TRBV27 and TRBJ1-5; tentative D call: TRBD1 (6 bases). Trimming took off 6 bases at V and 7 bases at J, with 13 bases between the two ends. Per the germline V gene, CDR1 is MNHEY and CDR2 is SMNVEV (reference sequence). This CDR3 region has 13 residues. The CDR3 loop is CASRSDRYQPQHF. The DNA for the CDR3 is TGTGCCAGCAGATCAGACAGGTACCAGCCCCAGCATTTT.

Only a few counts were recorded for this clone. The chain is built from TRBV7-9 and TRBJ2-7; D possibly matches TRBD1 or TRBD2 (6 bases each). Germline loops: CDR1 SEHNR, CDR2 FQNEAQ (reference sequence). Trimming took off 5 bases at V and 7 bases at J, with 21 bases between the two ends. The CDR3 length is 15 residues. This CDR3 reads CASSPRGGTPGEQYF. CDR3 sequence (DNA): TGTGCCAGCAGCCCCCGCGGAGGGACACCCGGGGAGCAGTACTTC.

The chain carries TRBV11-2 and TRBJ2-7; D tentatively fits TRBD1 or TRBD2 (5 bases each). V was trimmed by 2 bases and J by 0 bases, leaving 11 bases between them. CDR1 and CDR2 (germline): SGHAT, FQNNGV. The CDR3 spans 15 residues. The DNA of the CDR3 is TGTGCCAGCAGCTTACTTCAGGGACGCTCCTACGAGCAGTACTTC. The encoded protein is CASSLLQGRSYEQYF.

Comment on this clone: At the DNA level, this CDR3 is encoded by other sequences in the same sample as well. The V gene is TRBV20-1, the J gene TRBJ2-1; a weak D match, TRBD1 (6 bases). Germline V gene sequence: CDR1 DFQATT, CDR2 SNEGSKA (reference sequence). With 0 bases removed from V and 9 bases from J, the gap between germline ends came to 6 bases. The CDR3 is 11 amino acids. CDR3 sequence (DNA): TGCAGTGCTAGAGAAGGGGGTGAGCAGTTCTTC. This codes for CSAREGGEQFF.

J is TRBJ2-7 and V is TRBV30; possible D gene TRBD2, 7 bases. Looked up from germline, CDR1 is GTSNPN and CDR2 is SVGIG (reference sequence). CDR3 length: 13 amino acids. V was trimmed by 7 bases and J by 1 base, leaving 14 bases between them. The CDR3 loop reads CASSRGGSYEQYF. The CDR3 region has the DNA TGTGCCTCCTCAAGGGGGGGGTCCTACGAGCAGTACTTC. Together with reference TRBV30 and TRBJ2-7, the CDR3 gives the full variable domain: SQTIHQWPATLVQPVGSPLSLECTVEGTSNPNLYWYRQAAGRGLQLLFYSVGIGQISSEVPQNLSASRPQDRQFILSSKKLLLSDSGFYLCASSRGGSYEQYFGPGTRLTVT.

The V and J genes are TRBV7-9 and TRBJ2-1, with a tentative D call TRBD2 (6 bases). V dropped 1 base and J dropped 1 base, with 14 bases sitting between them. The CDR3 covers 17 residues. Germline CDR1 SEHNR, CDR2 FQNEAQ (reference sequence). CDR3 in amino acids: CASSLGKKEGSYNEQFF. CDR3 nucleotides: TGTGCCAGCAGCTTAGGCAAGAAGGAGGGTTCCTACAATGAGCAGTTCTTC. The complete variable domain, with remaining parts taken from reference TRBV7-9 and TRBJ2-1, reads DTGVSQNPRHKITKRGQNVTFRCDPISEHNRLYWYRQTLGQGPEFLTYFQNEAQLEKSRLLSDRFSAERPKGSFSTLEIQRTEQGDSAMYLCASSLGKKEGSYNEQFFGPGTRLTVL.

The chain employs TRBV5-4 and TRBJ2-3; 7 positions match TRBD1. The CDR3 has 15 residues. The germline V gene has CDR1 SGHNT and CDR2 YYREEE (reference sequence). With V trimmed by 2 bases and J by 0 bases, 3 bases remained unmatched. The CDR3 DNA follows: TGTGCCAGCAGCTTTGGGACAGCTAGCACAGATACGCAGTATTTT. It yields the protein CASSFGTASTDTQYF.

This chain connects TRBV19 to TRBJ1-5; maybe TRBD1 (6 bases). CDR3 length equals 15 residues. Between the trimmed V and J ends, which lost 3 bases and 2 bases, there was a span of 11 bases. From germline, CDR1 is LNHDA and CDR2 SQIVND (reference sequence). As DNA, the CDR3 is TGTGCCAGTAGTATTGGGCCAGGGGGCAATCAGCCCCAGCATTTT. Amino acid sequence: CASSIGPGGNQPQHF.

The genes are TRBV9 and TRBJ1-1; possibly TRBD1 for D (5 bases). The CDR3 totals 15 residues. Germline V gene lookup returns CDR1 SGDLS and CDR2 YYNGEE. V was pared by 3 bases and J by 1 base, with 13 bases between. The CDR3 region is CASSAGWGTNTEAFF. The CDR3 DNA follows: TGTGCCAGCAGCGCCGGGTGGGGGACGAACACTGAAGCTTTCTTT. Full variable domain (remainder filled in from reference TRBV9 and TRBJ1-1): DSGVTQTPKHLITATGQRVTLRCSPRSGDLSVYWYQQSLDQGLQFLIQYYNGEERAKGNILERFSAQQFPDLHSELNLSSLELGDSALYFCASSAGWGTNTEAFFGQGTRLTVV.

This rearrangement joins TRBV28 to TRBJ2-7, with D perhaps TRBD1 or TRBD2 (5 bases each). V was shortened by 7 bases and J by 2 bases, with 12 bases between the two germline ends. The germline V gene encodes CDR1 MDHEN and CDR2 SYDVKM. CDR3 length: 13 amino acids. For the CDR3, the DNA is TGTGCCAGCACGGTGGGACCCGCCTACGAGCAGTACTTC. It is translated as CASTVGPAYEQYF. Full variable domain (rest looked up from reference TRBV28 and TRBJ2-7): DVKVTQSSRYLVKRTGEKVFLECVQDMDHENMFWYRQDPGLGLRLIYFSYDVKMKEKGDIPEGYSVSREKKERFSLILESASTNQTSMYLCASTVGPAYEQYFGPGTRLTVT.

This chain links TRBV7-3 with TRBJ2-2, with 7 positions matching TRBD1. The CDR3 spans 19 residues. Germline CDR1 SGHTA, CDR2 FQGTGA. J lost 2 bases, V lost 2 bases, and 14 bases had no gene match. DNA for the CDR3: TGTGCCAGCAGCTTATGGATTCGGGACAGCCAAGCAAACACCGGGGAGCTGTTTTTT. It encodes CASSLWIRDSQANTGELFF. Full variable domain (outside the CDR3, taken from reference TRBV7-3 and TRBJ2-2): GAGVSQTPSNKVTEKGKYVELRCDPISGHTALYWYRQSLGQGPEFLIYFQGTGAADDSGLPNDRFFAVRPEGSVSTLKIQRTERGDSAVYLCASSLWIRDSQANTGELFFGEGSRLTVL.

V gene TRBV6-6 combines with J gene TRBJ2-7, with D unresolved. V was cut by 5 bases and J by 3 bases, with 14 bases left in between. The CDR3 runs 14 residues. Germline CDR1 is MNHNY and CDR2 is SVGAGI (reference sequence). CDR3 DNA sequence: TGTGCCAGCAGTGACGCCCCTCACCACTACGAGCAGTACTTC. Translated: CASSDAPHHYEQYF.

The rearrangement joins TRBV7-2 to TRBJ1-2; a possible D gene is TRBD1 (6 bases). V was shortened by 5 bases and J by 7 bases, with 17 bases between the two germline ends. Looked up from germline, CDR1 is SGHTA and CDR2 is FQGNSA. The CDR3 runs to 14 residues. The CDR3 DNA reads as TGTGCCAGCAGCCCCTCGTACAGGGAGGGTGGCTACACCTTC. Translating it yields CASSPSYREGGYTF.

The CDR3 region is CASRQPRGRLTEQFF. The CDR3 nucleotides are TGTGCCAGCAGACAACCCCGGGGGCGGTTGACTGAGCAGTTCTTC. The rearrangement joins TRBV11-2 to TRBJ2-1; either TRBD1 or TRBD2 may fit D (6 bases each). This CDR3 has 15 amino acids. Germline CDR1 and CDR2: SGHAT and FQNNGV. The V and J ends lost 6 bases and 9 bases respectively, with 21 bases between them. Based on the CDR3 plus reference TRBV11-2 and TRBJ2-1, the full variable domain is EAGVAQSPRYKIIEKRQSVAFWCNPISGHATLYWYQQILGQGPKLLIQFQNNGVVDDSQLPKDRFSAERLKGVDSTLKIQPAKLEDSAVYLCASRQPRGRLTEQFFGPGTRLTVL.

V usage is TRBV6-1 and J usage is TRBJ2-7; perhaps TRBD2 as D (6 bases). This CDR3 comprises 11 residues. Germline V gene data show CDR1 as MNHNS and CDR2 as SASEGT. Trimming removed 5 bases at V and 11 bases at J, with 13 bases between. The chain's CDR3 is CASSSAGMKYF. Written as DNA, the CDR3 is TGTGCCAGCAGTTCCGCGGGAATGAAGTACTTC.